This T cell receptor (beta chain) emerged from a study of T cells in Graves' hyperthyroidism and ophthalmopathy. RNA transcripts yielded amplified TCR beta CDR3 regions. In the first-round RT-PCR of the TCR CDR3, the HTBI primer set was used. Each CDR3 protein gets one entry after TCRdb re-called the multiplex PCR reads with MiXCR. The sample consists of over 450,000 distinct CDR3 sequences, approximately 14% of them appearing once. This clonotype was observed a handful of times. The antigen is not known. V was clipped by 5 bases and J by 0 bases, with 10 bases between them. This CDR3 spans 15 amino acids. The germline CDR1 and CDR2 sequences are LNHDA and SQIVND (reference sequence). General study findings and limits: Classification by a 13 V-J model distinguished ophthalmopathy from stable hyperthyroidism.

This rearrangement joins TRBV19 to TRBJ1-4; D not resolved. The sequencing input was blood. This TCR derives from a young woman with Graves' hyperthyroidism. CDR3 residues: CASSVQTATNEKLFF. The CDR3 DNA follows: TGTGCCAGTAGTGTCCAGACGGCAACTAATGAAAAACTGTTTTTT. Complete variable domain (other parts from reference TRBV19 and TRBJ1-4): DGGITQSPKYLFRKEGQNVTLSCEQNLNHDAMYWYRQDPGQGLRLIYYSQIVNDFQKGDIAEGYSVSREKKESFPLTVTSAQKNPTAFYLCASSVQTATNEKLFFGSGTQLSVL.